A single sample is the source of the 14 T cell receptor beta chains below, sequenced in a study of blood T cell repertoires in COVID-19. Profiled with immunoSEQ multiplex PCR; TCRdb holds only in-frame clones, not every one. The profile covers about 250,000 clones, with approximately 86% appearing a single time and more than 6% taken by the ten largest. Sequenced input: peripheral blood. The receptors were gathered from an older woman with active or convalescent COVID-19.

This clone showed up just once. The chain combines TRBV7-2 with TRBJ1-1; the D is unclear. CDR3 size: 14 residues. Trimming cost V 1 base and J 3 bases, with 9 bases left between them. Per germline, CDR1 SGHTA and CDR2 FQGNSA. The CDR3 loop is CASSLDGRYTEAFF. CDR3 coding DNA: TGTGCCAGCAGCTTAGACGGTCGGTACACTGAAGCTTTCTTT. Variable domain in full (rest from reference TRBV7-2 and TRBJ1-1): GAGVSQSPSNKVTEKGKDVELRCDPISGHTALYWYRQSLGQGLEFLIYFQGNSAPDKSGLPSDRFSAERTGGSVSTLTIQRTQQEDSAVYLCASSLDGRYTEAFFGQGTRLTVV.

This chain joins TRBV19 and TRBJ2-2; no clear D gene. Per germline, CDR1 LNHDA and CDR2 SQIVND (reference sequence). The CDR3 runs 14 residues. V was shortened by 4 bases and J by 1 base, with 7 bases between the two germline ends. The chain's CDR3 is CASSKGVNTGELFF. Written as DNA, the CDR3 is TGTGCCAGTAGTAAAGGAGTGAACACCGGGGAGCTGTTTTTT.

The table lists this clone with a count of one. The chain has TRBV2 and TRBJ1-2; 7 bases align to TRBD1. The germline V gene encodes CDR1 SNHLY and CDR2 FYNNEI. The CDR3 contains 12 residues. V gave up 7 bases and J gave up 4 bases; unmatched junction bases: 3. CDR3 protein: CASMRQGYGYTF. DNA of the CDR3: TGTGCCAGCATGAGACAGGGCTATGGCTACACCTTC.

The genes are TRBV11-2 and TRBJ2-7; 9 bases align to TRBD1. The CDR3 contains 14 residues. The germline V gene has CDR1 SGHAT and CDR2 FQNNGV. With 5 bases clipped from V and 2 bases from J, the junction kept 4 bases outside the gene matches. This CDR3 is CASSPGQGAYEQYV. Here the CDR3 DNA reads TGTGCCAGCAGCCCGGGACAGGGCGCCTACGAGCAGTACGTC.

The genes are TRBV7-9 and TRBJ1-5, with 10 bases aligning to TRBD1. This CDR3 has 16 residues. The germline V gene encodes CDR1 SEHNR and CDR2 FQNEAQ (reference sequence). The ends lost 8 bases at V and 3 bases at J; junction bases unmatched: 10. The CDR3 sequence: CASPHSGQGFNQPQHF. CDR3 DNA sequence: TGTGCCAGCCCCCATTCGGGACAGGGGTTCAATCAGCCCCAGCATTTT. Full variable domain (missing parts from reference TRBV7-9 and TRBJ1-5): DTGVSQNPRHKITKRGQNVTFRCDPISEHNRLYWYRQTLGQGPEFLTYFQNEAQLEKSRLLSDRFSAERPKGSFSTLEIQRTEQGDSAMYLCASPHSGQGFNQPQHFGDGTRLSIL.

The V gene is TRBV3-1 (or the pseudogene TRBV3-2), the J gene TRBJ2-2, with D maybe TRBD2 (5 bases). With 1 base removed from V and 9 bases from J, the gap between germline ends came to 15 bases. Germline CDR1 and CDR2: LGHDT and YNNKEL (reference sequence). The CDR3 is 15 residues long. DNA for the CDR3: TGTGCCAGCAGCCAAGGGTCACCACTAGGCCGGGAGCTGTTTTTT. Protein product: CASSQGSPLGRELFF.

The chain is built from TRBV2 and TRBJ1-6; no firm D call. In germline, CDR1 is SNHLY, CDR2 FYNNEI. V lost 5 bases and J lost 0, with 11 bases in between. The CDR3 contains 16 residues. The CDR3 reads CASSSSLSSYNSPLHF. The CDR3 bases are TGTGCCAGCAGTTCCTCTTTGAGCTCCTATAATTCACCCCTCCACTTT. The full variable domain, in which reference TRBV2 and TRBJ1-6 provide the parts outside the CDR3, is EPEVTQTPSHQVTQMGQEVILRCVPISNHLYFYWYRQILGQKVEFLVSFYNNEISEKSEIFDDQFSVERPDGSNFTLKIRSTKLEDSAMYFCASSSSLSSYNSPLHFGNGTRLTVT.

The chain recombines TRBV19 with TRBJ1-5; 7 bases line up with TRBD1. With 5 bases clipped from V and 2 bases from J, the junction kept 9 bases outside the gene matches. Germline-derived CDR1 and CDR2 are LNHDA and SQIVND (reference sequence). The CDR3 runs 16 residues. CDR3 DNA: TGTGCCAGTAGTCCAGGGGGAAGGGACGGCAATCAGCCCCAGCATTTT. Translation: CASSPGGRDGNQPQHF.

CDR3: CASSFEWTGGELFF. The CDR3 region has the DNA TGTGCCAGCAGCTTCGAATGGACTGGCGGGGAGCTGTTTTTT. This chain links TRBV7-2 with TRBJ2-2, with D tentatively TRBD2 (5 bases). The germline V gene encodes CDR1 SGHTA and CDR2 FQGNSA. This CDR3 is 14 amino acids long. Trimming pared 3 bases from V and 7 bases from J, leaving 12 bases between. Supplemented by reference TRBV7-2 and TRBJ2-2, the full variable domain reads GAGVSQSPSNKVTEKGKDVELRCDPISGHTALYWYRQSLGQGLEFLIYFQGNSAPDKSGLPSDRFSAERTGGSVSTLTIQRTQQEDSAVYLCASSFEWTGGELFFGEGSRLTVL.

The chain uses TRBV27 and TRBJ1-1, with D perhaps TRBD1 (5 bases). Germline-derived CDR1 and CDR2 are MNHEY and SMNVEV (reference sequence). CDR3 length: 14 amino acids. Trimming shortened V by 4 bases and J by 1 base, and 10 bases separated the two germline ends. The CDR3 DNA reads TGTGCCAGCAGTTCCCGCAGGGAGAACACTGAAGCTTTCTTT. Its translation: CASSSRRENTEAFF.

The gene calls are TRBV19 and TRBJ1-1; D is possibly TRBD1 (5 bases). V dropped 4 bases and J dropped 1 base, with 16 bases sitting between them. CDR1 is LNHDA, CDR2 SQIVND, per germline (reference sequence). The CDR3 consists of 16 residues. CDR3 residues: CASSNPSAGGNTEAFF. The CDR3 DNA reads TGTGCCAGTAGTAACCCTTCAGCCGGGGGGAACACTGAAGCTTTCTTT.

This clone was found a few times. The chain is built from TRBV11-1 and TRBJ2-5; 8 bases agree with TRBD2. The V and J ends lost 5 bases and 1 base, in that order; junction bases with no gene match: 3. The CDR3 sequence is 14 residues long. The V gene's germline CDR1 is SGHAT and CDR2 FQDESV (reference sequence). The CDR3, as DNA: TGTGCCAGCAGCAAAGGACTAGCCCAAGAGACCCAGTACTTC. Translated: CASSKGLAQETQYF.

For this clone: The identical CDR3 is also encoded by other nucleotide sequences in the sample. The rearrangement uses TRBV7-2 and TRBJ2-7; D gene uncertain. CDR1 and CDR2 (germline): SGHTA, FQGNSA. The CDR3 sequence is 12 residues long. V dropped 0 bases and J dropped 4 bases, with 4 bases sitting between them. CDR3 in DNA: TGTGCCAGCAGCTTAGCCCAATACGAGCAGTACTTC. It encodes CASSLAQYEQYF.

A single count supports this clone. The chain employs TRBV7-9 and TRBJ1-6; maybe TRBD1 (5 bases). The germline CDR1 and CDR2 sequences are SEHNR and FQNEAQ (reference sequence). The CDR3 runs 15 residues. V was shortened by 3 bases and J by 6 bases, with 12 bases between the two germline ends. CDR3 amino acids: CASSFVQGLNSPLHF. The CDR3 DNA is TGTGCCAGCAGCTTTGTTCAGGGACTTAATTCACCCCTCCACTTT. Full variable domain (rest looked up from reference TRBV7-9 and TRBJ1-6): DTGVSQNPRHKITKRGQNVTFRCDPISEHNRLYWYRQTLGQGPEFLTYFQNEAQLEKSRLLSDRFSAERPKGSFSTLEIQRTEQGDSAMYLCASSFVQGLNSPLHFGNGTRLTVT.